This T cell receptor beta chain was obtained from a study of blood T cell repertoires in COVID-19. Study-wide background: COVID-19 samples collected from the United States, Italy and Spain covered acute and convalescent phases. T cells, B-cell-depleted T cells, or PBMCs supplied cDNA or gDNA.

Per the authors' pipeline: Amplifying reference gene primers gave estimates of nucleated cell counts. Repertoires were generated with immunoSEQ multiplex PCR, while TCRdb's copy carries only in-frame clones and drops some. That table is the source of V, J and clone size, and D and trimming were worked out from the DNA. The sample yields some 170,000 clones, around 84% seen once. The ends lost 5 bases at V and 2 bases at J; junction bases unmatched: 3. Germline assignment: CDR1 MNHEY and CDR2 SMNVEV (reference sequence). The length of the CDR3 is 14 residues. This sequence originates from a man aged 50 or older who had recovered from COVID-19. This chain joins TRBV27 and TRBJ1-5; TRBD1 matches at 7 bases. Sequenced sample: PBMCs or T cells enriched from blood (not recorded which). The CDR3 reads CASSLTGGNQPQHF. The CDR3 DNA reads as TGTGCCAGCAGTCTTACAGGGGGCAATCAGCCCCAGCATTTT.